The T cell receptor beta chain under discussion was sequenced for a study of PD-1 blockade in classical Hodgkin lymphoma (TCRdb year 2020). Regarding the research as a whole: Nivolumab dosing was 3 mg/kg intravenously every 2 weeks, continuing until either disease progression or unacceptable toxicity. The study used CyTOF and TCR beta sequencing to define a peripheral blood immune signature of response to PD-1 blockade in classical Hodgkin lymphoma. Findings and caveats that apply to the study as a whole: Newly diagnosed patients were reported to have lower baseline TCR diversity than healthy donors, and relapsed/refractory patients were reported to have lower baseline TCR diversity still. The study was limited to a single clinical trial cohort, and causes of repertoire differences, possibly disease activity or prior therapy, remained undefined. By C4D1, a significant rise was seen in CD4+ TCR diversity but not in CD8+ TCR diversity (p=0.0027 vs p=0.16), and the rise was most apparent among complete responders (p=0.02). Among trial patients, those achieving complete response had baseline diversity similar to that of newly diagnosed patients, while diversity was significantly lower in partial responders and progressors. Diversity was lower in patients who began nivolumab less than 1 year after ASCT, so these patients were left out of later analyses to avoid confounding by immune reconstitution.

From its cysteine to its phenylalanine, the CDR3 spans 15 amino acids. This entry keeps only the CDR3 DNA: 45 bases, framed from base 1. Per the germline V gene, LGHNT is the CDR1 and FRNRAP is the CDR2. V was cut back by 5 bases and J by 2 bases, leaving a gap of 12 bases between them. Genomic DNA was extracted with the Qiagen DNeasy kit from unsorted PBMCs and from negatively selected CD4+ and CD8+ fractions. TCR beta CDR3 regions were amplified by immunoSEQ multiplex PCR using primers annealing to V and J segments. A synthetic immune receptor repertoire was used to minimize amplification bias, and any remaining bias was removed computationally after sequencing. As for how the authors treated the data: Custom Python scripts were used to quantify repertoire diversity as the Shannon entropy index. Unsorted, CD4+ and CD8+ repertoires were analyzed separately, except in combined analyses where CD4+ and CD8+ sequences were merged in silico. A clone counted as expanded when the clone's frequency after treatment rose at least 2-fold relative to C1D1, and clones undetected at baseline were given a pseudocount of 0.5. Clones with 0 or 1 copy at C1D1 were classified as singleton clones, and clones with 2 or more copies were classified as non-singleton clones. Clones expanded in unsorted samples were assigned a CD4+, CD8+ or unknown annotation through matching of protein sequences in sorted samples from the same patient. Wilcoxon tests were applied to paired samples to test diversity changes from C1D1 to C4D1. TCRdb took this table from immuneACCESS and kept in-frame rearrangements with V and J called. Such tables lack part of the clones; where checked against another copy, unresolved V genes explain under half of the gap, and the rest is unexplained. V, J and clone size are those of that table, while D and trimming were read from the DNA. This sample lists some 93,000 clones; over 80% were detected once. About 18% of the sample is held by the ten biggest clonotypes.

Reading the label with the study, this specimen's time point is: cycle 4 day 1 (C4D1), after less than seven weeks of nivolumab. All trial patients had relapsed after autologous stem cell transplantation, with cohorts A, B and C differing in prior brentuximab vedotin exposure. The trial cohort was composed of 56 patients with relapsed/refractory classical Hodgkin lymphoma, for whom complete response, partial response or progressive disease was recorded as best overall response. Single-agent nivolumab was administered to trial patients in the multi-cohort phase II CheckMate 205 trial. An independent review committee assessed best overall response by applying the 2007 International Working Group response criteria. Trial PBMCs were obtained immediately prior to nivolumab initiation (C1D1) and on therapy at cycle 2 day 1 and cycle 4 day 1. Peripheral blood was collected in 8 mL Vacutainer Cell Preparation Tubes, from which PBMCs were isolated by centrifugation and then cryopreserved.

The count of this clone is one. Its antigen remains unidentified. Base qualities are not at hand, and no much larger clone is one base apart. Here the sequenced sample was peripheral blood mononuclear cells (PBMCs), taken before the fourth cycle of nivolumab. Recombination joined TRBV12-5 with TRBJ2-2, and possibly TRBD2, on 5 matching bases. This sequence was found in a human donor with classical Hodgkin lymphoma. The bases are TGTGCTAGTGGTCCCGGACTGGCCAACACCGGGGAGCTGTTTTTT. Translated, it gives CASGPGLANTGELFF.